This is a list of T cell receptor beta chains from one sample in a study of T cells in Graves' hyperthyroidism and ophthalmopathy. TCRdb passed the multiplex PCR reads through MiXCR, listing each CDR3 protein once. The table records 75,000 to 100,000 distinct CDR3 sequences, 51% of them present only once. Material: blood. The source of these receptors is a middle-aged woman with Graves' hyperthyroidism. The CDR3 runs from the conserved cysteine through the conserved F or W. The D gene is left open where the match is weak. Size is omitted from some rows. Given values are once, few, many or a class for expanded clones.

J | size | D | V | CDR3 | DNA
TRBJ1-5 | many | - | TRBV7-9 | CASSQGTLVGGNQPQHF | TGTGCCAGCAGCCAAGGGACACTGGTCGGAGGCAATCAGCCCCAGCATTTT
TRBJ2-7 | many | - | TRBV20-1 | CSADMGNSYEQYF | TGCAGTGCCGATATGGGCAACTCCTACGAGCAGTACTTC
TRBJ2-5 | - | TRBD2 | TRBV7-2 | CASSLTSGYQETQYF | TGTGCCAGCAGCTTGACTAGCGGGTACCAAGAGACCCAGTACTTC
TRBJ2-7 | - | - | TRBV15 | CAPSPARSSYEQYF | TGTGCTCCTTCTCCCGCGAGATCCTCCTACGAGCAGTACTTC
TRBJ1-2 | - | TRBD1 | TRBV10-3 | CAITTQGYGYTF | TGTGCCATCACCACACAGGGGTATGGCTACACCTTC
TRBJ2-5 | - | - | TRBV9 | CVTHVSGVWETQYF | TGTGTCACCCATGTTTCGGGAGTCTGGGAGACCCAGTACTTC
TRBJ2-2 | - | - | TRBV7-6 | CASSFDVRGWELFF | TGTGCCAGCAGTTTCGACGTACGGGGTTGGGAGCTGTTTTTT
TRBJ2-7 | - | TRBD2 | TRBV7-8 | CASSPPSGEWEQYF | TGTGCCAGCAGCCCTCCTAGCGGGGAGTGGGAGCAGTACTTC
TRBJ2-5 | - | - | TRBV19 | CASSRAGETQYF | TGTGCCAGTAGTCGTGCGGGAGAGACCCAGTACTTC
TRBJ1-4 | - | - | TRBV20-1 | CSAKDSFNERLFF | TGCAGTGCCAAGGACAGTTTTAATGAAAGACTGTTTTTT
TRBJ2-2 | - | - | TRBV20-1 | CSARAGAVTGELFF | TGCAGTGCTAGGGCAGGGGCCGTCACCGGGGAGCTGTTTTTT
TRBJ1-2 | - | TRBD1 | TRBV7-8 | CASRPGQGDRYTF | TGTGCCAGCAGGCCGGGACAGGGGGATCGCTACACCTTC
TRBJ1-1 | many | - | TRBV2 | CASSVVTEAFF | TGTGCCAGCAGTGTCGTCACTGAAGCTTTCTTT
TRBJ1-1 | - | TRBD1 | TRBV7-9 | CASRGVGTGFTEAFF | TGTGCCAGCCGGGGTGTCGGGACAGGGTTCACTGAAGCTTTCTTT
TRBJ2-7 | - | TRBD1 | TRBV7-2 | CASSLVVRTGKAGQYF | TGTGCCAGCAGCTTAGTCGTGCGGACAGGGAAGGCCGGGCAGTACTTC
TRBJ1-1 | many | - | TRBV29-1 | CSVEGKKAEAFF | TGCAGCGTTGAAGGGAAAAAGGCTGAAGCTTTCTTT
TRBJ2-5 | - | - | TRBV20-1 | CSACLQARETQYF | TGCAGTGCTTGCCTACAGGCGAGAGAGACCCAGTACTTC
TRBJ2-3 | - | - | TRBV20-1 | CSARVGASDTQYF | TGCAGTGCTAGAGTGGGGGCCTCAGATACGCAGTATTTT
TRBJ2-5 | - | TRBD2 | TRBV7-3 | CASSQPGGTWLETQYF | TGTGCCAGCAGCCAGCCCGGGGGGACGTGGTTAGAGACCCAGTACTTC
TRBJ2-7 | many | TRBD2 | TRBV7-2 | CASRRTSGNYEQYF | TGTGCCAGCAGACGGACTAGCGGAAACTACGAGCAGTACTTC
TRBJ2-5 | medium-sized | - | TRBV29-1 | CSCPGWTEGTQYF | TGCAGCTGCCCCGGTTGGACAGAAGGGACCCAGTACTTC
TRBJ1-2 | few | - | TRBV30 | CAWGQDYGYTF | TGTGCCTGGGGACAAGACTATGGCTACACCTTC
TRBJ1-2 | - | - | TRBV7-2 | CASSLGAAEGTF | TGTGCCAGCAGCTTAGGAGCCGCCGAAGGCACCTTC
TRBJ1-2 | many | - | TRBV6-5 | CASRLDGYGYTF | TGTGCCAGCCGGTTGGACGGCTATGGCTACACCTTC
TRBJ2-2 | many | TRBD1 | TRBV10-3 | CAISPGGDRDTGELFF | TGTGCCATCAGTCCTGGCGGGGACAGGGACACCGGGGAGCTGTTTTTT
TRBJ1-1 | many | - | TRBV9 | CASSVGSAGRNTEAFF | TGTGCCAGCAGCGTAGGGTCAGCAGGGAGGAACACTGAAGCTTTCTTT
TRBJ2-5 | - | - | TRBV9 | CVSRGDYPKQETQYF | TGTGTCAGCAGGGGGGACTACCCAAAGCAAGAGACCCAGTACTTC
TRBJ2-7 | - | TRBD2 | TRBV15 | CATSRLRRAGARKQYF | TGTGCCACCAGCAGGCTAAGAAGGGCGGGAGCCAGGAAGCAGTACTTC
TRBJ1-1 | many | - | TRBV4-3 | CASSQVRADTEAFF | TGCGCCAGCAGCCAAGTGCGGGCAGACACTGAAGCTTTCTTT
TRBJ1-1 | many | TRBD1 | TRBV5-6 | CASRQTGNPVNTEAFF | TGTGCCAGCAGACAGACAGGGAACCCCGTTAACACTGAAGCTTTCTTT
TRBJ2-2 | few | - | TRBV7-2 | CASSFTNTGELSW | TGTGCCAGCAGCTTTACGAACACCGGGGAGCTGTCTTGG
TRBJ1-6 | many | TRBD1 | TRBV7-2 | CASSLEQGVNSPLHF | TGTGCCAGCAGCTTAGAACAGGGGGTTAATTCACCCCTCCACTTT
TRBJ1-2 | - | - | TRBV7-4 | CASSFIGQHRGYTF | TGTGCCAGCAGCTTCATCGGGCAGCACAGAGGCTACACCTTC
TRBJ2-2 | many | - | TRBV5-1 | CASSSQGNTGELFF | TGCGCCAGCAGCTCTCAGGGGAACACCGGGGAGCTGTTTTTT
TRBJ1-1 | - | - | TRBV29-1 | CSLTGGPNTEAFF | TGCAGCTTAACGGGGGGACCGAACACTGAAGCTTTCTTT
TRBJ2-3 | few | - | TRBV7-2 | CASSQRIGQTTDTQYF | TGTGCCAGCAGCCAGAGAATAGGGCAGACTACAGATACGCAGTATTTT
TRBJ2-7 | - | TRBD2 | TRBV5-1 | CASSFREGTYEQYF | TGCGCCAGCAGCTTCAGGGAGGGTACCTACGAGCAGTACTTC
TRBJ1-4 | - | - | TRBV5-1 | CASSLQGASTNEKLFF | TGCGCCAGCAGCCTCCAGGGAGCATCAACTAATGAAAAACTGTTTTTT
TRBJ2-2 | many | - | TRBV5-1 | CASSPVRNRAGGELFF | TGCGCCAGCAGCCCTGTCCGAAACAGGGCCGGCGGGGAGCTGTTTTTT
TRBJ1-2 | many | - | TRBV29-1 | CSVSLFTYGYTF | TGCAGCGTAAGCCTCTTCACCTATGGCTACACCTTC
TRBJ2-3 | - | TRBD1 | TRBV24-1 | CATSDLPRGHGTDTQYF | TGTGCCACCAGTGATTTGCCCAGGGGGCATGGCACAGATACGCAGTATTTT
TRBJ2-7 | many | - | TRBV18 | CASSPRDPAYEQYF | TGTGCCAGCTCACCAAGGGACCCAGCCTACGAGCAGTACTTC
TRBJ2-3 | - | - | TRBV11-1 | CASSRSGTDTQYF | TGTGCCAGCAGCCGTAGCGGCACAGATACGCAGTATTTT
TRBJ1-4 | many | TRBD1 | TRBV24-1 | CATSEPGQTATNEKLFF | TGTGCCACCAGTGAGCCGGGACAGACTGCAACTAATGAAAAACTGTTTTTT
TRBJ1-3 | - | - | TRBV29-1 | CSVLDRPGNTIYF | TGCAGCGTACTTGACAGGCCCGGAAACACCATATATTTT
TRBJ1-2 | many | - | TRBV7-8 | CASSVGDSYGYTF | TGTGCCAGCAGCGTAGGGGATTCCTATGGCTACACCTTC
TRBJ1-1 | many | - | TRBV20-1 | CSASGGADAFF | TGCAGTGCTAGTGGGGGGGCGGACGCTTTCTTT
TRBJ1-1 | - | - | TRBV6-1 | CASSVSPGRTEAFF | TGTGCCAGCAGTGTGTCCCCGGGAAGAACTGAAGCTTTCTTT
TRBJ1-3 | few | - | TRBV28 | CASRISGNTIYF | TGTGCCAGCCGAATCTCTGGAAACACCATATATTTT
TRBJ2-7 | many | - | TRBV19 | CASSIVRGHEQYF | TGTGCCAGTAGTATCGTCCGGGGCCACGAGCAGTACTTC
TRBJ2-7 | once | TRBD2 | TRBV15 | CATSSLVAGGRSYEQYF | TGTGCCACCAGCAGCTTGGTAGCGGGAGGGCGATCCTACGAGCAGTACTTC
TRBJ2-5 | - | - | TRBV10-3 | CAIRRKETQYF | TGTGCCATCAGGAGAAAAGAGACCCAGTACTTC
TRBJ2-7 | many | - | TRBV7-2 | CASSPTYEQYF | TGTGCCAGCAGCCCCACCTACGAGCAGTACTTC